The sequence of this TCR beta chain was determined in a study of blood T cell repertoires in COVID-19. The overall study: Samples taken during acute and convalescent COVID-19 were collected in the United States, Italy and Spain.

Assay: immunoSEQ multiplex PCR; the TCRdb copy retains only in-frame clones and omits some. The sample includes roughly 700,000 clones, approximately 90% of them seen just once. The CDR3 contains 11 residues. V lost 7 bases and J lost 4, with 8 bases in between. Germline V gives CDR1 MNHEY, CDR2 SVGAGI. There are many counts of this clone. The chain links TRBV6-5 to TRBJ2-7; possible D gene TRBD1, 6 bases. The source is a young woman with acute or convalescent COVID-19. The source material was peripheral blood. The CDR3 nucleotides are TGTGCCAGCAAACAGGGATACGAGCAGTACTTC. It specifies CASKQGYEQYF.